A selection of T cell receptor beta chains follows, all from one sample in a study of glioma-infiltrating T cells after dendritic cell vaccination. Only in-frame clones appear in the TCRdb table, and some are missing; sequencing was by immunoSEQ multiplex PCR. The profile shows about 82,000 clones, roughly 90% of them singletons. This sample comprised blood, obtained before dendritic cell vaccination. These receptor sequences come from a human donor with glioblastoma. Each CDR3 is given with its conserved first and last residue. The order of the fields is V gene, CDR3 protein.

TRBV29-1 CSVGRDRPTGGYTF
TRBV10-3 CAIRAGLAGGPEGETQYF
TRBV7-9 CASSPGQGQNIQYF
TRBV19 CASSIDRRQGNGYTF
TRBV21-1 CASSKAGANEQFF
TRBV5-1 CASSLATGRNEQFF
TRBV28 CASSGTGGTKPQHF
TRBV25-1 CASSAGTGPVRHF
TRBV7-9 CASSTTSGSNTGELFF
TRBV5-4 CASSLDGGYNYGYTF
TRBV15 CATMNLGTGNYGYTF
TRBV11-2 CASSFPVVNEQFF
TRBV15 CATSGGQGLSDTQYF
TRBV7-9 CASSFRGRETQYF
TRBV7-2 CASSLQRGGINEQFF